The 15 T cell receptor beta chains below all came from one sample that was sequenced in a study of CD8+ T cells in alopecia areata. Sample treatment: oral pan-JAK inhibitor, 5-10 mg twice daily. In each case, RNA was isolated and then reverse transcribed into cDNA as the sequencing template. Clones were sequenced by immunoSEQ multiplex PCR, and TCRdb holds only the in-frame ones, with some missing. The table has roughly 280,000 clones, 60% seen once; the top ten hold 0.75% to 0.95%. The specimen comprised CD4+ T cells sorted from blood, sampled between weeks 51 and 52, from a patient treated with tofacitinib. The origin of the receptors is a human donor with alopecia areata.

As DNA, the CDR3 is TGTGCCAGCAGCCACGGGATAGAGGGGAGTCAGCCCCAGCATTTT. Amino acid sequence: CASSHGIEGSQPQHF. The rearrangement links TRBV5-6 to TRBJ1-5; a possible D gene is TRBD1 (5 bases). Germline CDR1 SGHDT, CDR2 YYEEEE. The CDR3 is 15 amino acids. V was shortened by 4 bases and J by 6 bases, with 17 bases between the two germline ends.

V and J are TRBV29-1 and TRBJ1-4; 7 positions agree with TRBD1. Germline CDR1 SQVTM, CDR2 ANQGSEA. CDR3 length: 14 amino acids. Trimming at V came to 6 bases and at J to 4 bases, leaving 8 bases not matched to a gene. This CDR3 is CSVSYGTVNEKLFF. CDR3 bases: TGCAGCGTGTCTTACGGGACAGTTAATGAAAAACTGTTTTTT.

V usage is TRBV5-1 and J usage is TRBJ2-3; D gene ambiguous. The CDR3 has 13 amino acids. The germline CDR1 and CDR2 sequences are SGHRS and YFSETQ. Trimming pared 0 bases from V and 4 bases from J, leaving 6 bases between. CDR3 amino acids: CASSLVLADTQYF. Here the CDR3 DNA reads TGCGCCAGCAGCTTGGTTCTCGCAGATACGCAGTATTTT.

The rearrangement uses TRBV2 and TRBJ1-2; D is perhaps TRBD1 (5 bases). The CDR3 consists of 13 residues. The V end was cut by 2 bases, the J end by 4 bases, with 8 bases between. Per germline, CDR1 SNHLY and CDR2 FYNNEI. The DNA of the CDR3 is TGTGCCAGCAGTGAACAGGGTGGCTATGGCTACACCTTC. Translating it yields CASSEQGGYGYTF.

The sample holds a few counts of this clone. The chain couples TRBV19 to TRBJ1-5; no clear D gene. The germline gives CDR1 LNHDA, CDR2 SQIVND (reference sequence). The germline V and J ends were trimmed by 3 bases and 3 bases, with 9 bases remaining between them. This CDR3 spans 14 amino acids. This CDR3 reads CASSMGGINQPQHF. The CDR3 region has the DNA TGTGCCAGTAGTATGGGCGGAATCAATCAGCCCCAGCATTTT.

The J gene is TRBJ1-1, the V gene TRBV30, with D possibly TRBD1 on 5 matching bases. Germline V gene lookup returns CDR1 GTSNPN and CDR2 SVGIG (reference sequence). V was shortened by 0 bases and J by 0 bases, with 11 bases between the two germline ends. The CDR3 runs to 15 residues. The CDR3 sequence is CAWSVLAGLNTEAFF. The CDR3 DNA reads TGTGCCTGGAGTGTACTAGCAGGGTTGAACACTGAAGCTTTCTTT.

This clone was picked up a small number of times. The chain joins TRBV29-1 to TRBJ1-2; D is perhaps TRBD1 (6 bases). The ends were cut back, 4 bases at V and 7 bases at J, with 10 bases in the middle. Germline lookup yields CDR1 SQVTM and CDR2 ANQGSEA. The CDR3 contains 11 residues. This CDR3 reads CSVGGTFGYTF. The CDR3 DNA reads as TGCAGCGTTGGGGGGACATTTGGCTACACCTTC.

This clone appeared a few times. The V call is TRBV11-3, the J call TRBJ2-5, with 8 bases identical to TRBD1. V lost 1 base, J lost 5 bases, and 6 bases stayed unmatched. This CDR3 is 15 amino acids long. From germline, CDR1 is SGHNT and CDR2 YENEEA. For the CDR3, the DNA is TGTGCCAGCAGCTTAGGCCAGGGGGCAGGGGAGACCCAGTACTTC. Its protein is CASSLGQGAGETQYF. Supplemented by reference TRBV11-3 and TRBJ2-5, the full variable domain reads EAGVVQSPRYKIIEKKQPVAFWCNPISGHNTLYWYLQNLGQGPELLIRYENEEAVDDSQLPKDRFSAERLKGVDSTLKIQPAELGDSAVYLCASSLGQGAGETQYFGPGTRLLVL.

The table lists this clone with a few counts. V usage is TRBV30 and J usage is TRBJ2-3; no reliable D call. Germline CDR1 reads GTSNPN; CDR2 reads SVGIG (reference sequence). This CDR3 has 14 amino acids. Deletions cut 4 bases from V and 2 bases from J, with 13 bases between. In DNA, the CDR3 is TGTGCCTGGACCCCCCTATGGGACACAGATACGCAGTATTTT. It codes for CAWTPLWDTDTQYF.

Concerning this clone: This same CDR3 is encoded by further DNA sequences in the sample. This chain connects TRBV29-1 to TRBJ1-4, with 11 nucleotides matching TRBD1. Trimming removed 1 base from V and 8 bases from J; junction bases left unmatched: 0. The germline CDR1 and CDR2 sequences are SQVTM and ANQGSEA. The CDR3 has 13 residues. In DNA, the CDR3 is TGCAGCGTTGAAGGGGACAGGGGGGAAAAACTGTTTTTT. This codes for CSVEGDRGEKLFF.

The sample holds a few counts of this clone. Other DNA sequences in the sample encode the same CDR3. The CDR3 loop is CATSRDRGETQYF. CDR3 bases: TGTGCCACCAGCAGAGATCGAGGGGAGACCCAGTACTTC. The rearrangement links TRBV15 to TRBJ2-5, with a weak D call TRBD2 (5 bases). The V gene lost 0 bases and the J gene lost 5 bases, with 7 bases spanning the gap. From germline, CDR1 is LNHNV and CDR2 YYDKDF (reference sequence). The CDR3 length is 13 residues. The full variable domain, completed using reference TRBV15 and TRBJ2-5, is DAMVIQNPRYQVTQFGKPVTLSCSQTLNHNVMYWYQQKSSQAPKLLFHYYDKDFNNEADTPDNFQSRRPNTSFCFLDIRSPGLGDTAMYLCATSRDRGETQYFGPGTRLLVL.

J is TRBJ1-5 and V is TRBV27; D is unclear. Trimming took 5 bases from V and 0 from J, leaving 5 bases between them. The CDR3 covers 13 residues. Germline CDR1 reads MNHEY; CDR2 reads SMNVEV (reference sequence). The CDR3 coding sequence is TGTGCCAGCAGTCAGGATAGCAATCAGCCCCAGCATTTT. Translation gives CASSQDSNQPQHF.

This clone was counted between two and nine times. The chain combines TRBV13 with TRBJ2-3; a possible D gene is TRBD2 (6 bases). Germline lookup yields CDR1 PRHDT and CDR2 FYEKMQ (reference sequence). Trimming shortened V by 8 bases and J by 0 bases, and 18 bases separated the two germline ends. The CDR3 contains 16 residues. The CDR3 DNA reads TGTGCCAGCCGTAGCGGTTGGGGGTCTAGCACAGATACGCAGTATTTT. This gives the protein CASRSGWGSSTDTQYF.

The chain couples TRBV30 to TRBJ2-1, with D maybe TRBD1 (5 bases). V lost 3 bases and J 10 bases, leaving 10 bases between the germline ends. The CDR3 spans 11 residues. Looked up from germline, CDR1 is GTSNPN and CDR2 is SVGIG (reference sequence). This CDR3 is CAWSRDREQFF. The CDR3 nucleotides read TGTGCCTGGAGCAGAGACAGAGAGCAGTTCTTC.

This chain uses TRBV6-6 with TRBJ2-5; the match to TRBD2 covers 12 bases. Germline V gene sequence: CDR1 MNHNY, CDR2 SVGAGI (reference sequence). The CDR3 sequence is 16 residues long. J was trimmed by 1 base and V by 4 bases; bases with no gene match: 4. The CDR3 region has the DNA TGTGCCAGCAGTTTCGGACTAGCGGGGACCCAAGAGACCCAGTACTTC. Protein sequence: CASSFGLAGTQETQYF.